Below are 7 T cell receptor beta chains sequenced from a single sample in a study of T cell responses to AZD1222 COVID-19 vaccine. Libraries were prepared by immunoSEQ multiplex PCR; TCRdb keeps only in-frame clonotypes and omits some of them. The repertoire holds approximately 140,000 clones, with 82% as singletons. The starting material was peripheral blood, obtained on day 0 of MenACWY control vaccination. These receptors all stem from an adult in good health.

The chain uses TRBV2 and TRBJ2-3; 9 bases align to TRBD2. V shed 5 bases and J 4 bases; nucleotides not matched to a gene: 7. CDR3 length equals 15 residues. In germline, CDR1 is SNHLY, CDR2 FYNNEI. The CDR3 spells CASSQWRGGADTQYF. CDR3 coding DNA: TGTGCCAGCAGTCAGTGGCGGGGGGGCGCAGATACGCAGTATTTT.

V gene TRBV19 combines with J gene TRBJ2-2, with D hard to call. Deletions cut 5 bases from V and 2 bases from J, with 15 bases between. Germline V gives CDR1 LNHDA, CDR2 SQIVND (reference sequence). This CDR3 has 16 residues. CDR3 amino acids: CASSVGGSLNTGELFF. In nucleotides, the CDR3 is TGTGCCAGTAGTGTCGGTGGCAGTCTTAACACCGGGGAGCTGTTTTTT.

The chain combines TRBV28 with TRBJ1-5, with 7 bases fitting TRBD1. Looked up from germline, CDR1 is MDHEN and CDR2 is SYDVKM. The ends lost 6 bases at V and 1 base at J; junction bases unmatched: 3. The CDR3 runs 14 residues. The chain's CDR3 is CASSLGQSNQPQHF. CDR3 coding DNA: TGTGCCAGCAGCCTGGGACAGAGCAATCAGCCCCAGCATTTT.

This chain joins TRBV9 and TRBJ2-7, with unresolved D. CDR1 and CDR2 (germline): SGDLS, YYNGEE. Deletions cut 0 bases from V and 2 bases from J, with 9 bases between. The CDR3 length is 14 residues. DNA for the CDR3: TGTGCCAGCAGCGTAGATCCGGTGACCTACGAGCAGTACTTC. This codes for CASSVDPVTYEQYF.

The gene calls are TRBV5-6 and TRBJ1-2; D remains unclear. CDR1 and CDR2 (germline): SGHDT, YYEEEE. CDR3 length equals 13 residues. Between the trimmed V and J ends, which lost 2 bases and 7 bases, there was a span of 12 bases. The CDR3 sequence is CASSFPAGFGYTF. Here the CDR3 DNA reads TGTGCCAGCAGCTTCCCGGCGGGGTTTGGCTACACCTTC.

The chain links TRBV5-1 to TRBJ2-7; a weak D match, TRBD1 (6 bases). The germline V gene encodes CDR1 SGHRS and CDR2 YFSETQ. Trimming left V 0 bases short and J 4 bases short, with 11 bases between. The CDR3 totals 14 residues. The CDR3 DNA follows: TGCGCCAGCAGCTTGGGACAGGCAGAATACGAGCAGTACTTC. Translation: CASSLGQAEYEQYF.

The chain employs TRBV18 and TRBJ2-1; no definite D call. The germline V gene encodes CDR1 KGHSH and CDR2 LQKENI. Trimming pared 3 bases from V and 2 bases from J, leaving 11 bases between. This CDR3 spans 15 amino acids. The CDR3 DNA reads as TGTGCCAGCTCACCGTTGGCCACCCCCTACAATGAGCAGTTCTTC. This encodes CASSPLATPYNEQFF.